This T cell receptor beta chain was sequenced in a study of blood T cell repertoires in COVID-19. To note about this clone: Other nucleotide sequences in the sample specify the same CDR3.

Trimming pared 1 base from V and 3 bases from J, leaving 4 bases between. Germline CDR1 reads SEHNR; CDR2 reads FQNEAQ (reference sequence). The length of the CDR3 is 12 residues. TCRdb's table, derived via immunoSEQ multiplex PCR, lists solely in-frame clones and lacks some. The table lists under 500,000 clones, around 90% of them singletons. The sample was PBMCs or T cells enriched from blood (not recorded which). The TCR sequence derives from a young woman with acute COVID-19. The rearrangement links TRBV7-9 to TRBJ2-7; no definite D call. CDR3 region: CASSLDIYEQYF. The DNA for the CDR3 is TGTGCCAGCAGCTTAGACATCTACGAGCAGTACTTC.